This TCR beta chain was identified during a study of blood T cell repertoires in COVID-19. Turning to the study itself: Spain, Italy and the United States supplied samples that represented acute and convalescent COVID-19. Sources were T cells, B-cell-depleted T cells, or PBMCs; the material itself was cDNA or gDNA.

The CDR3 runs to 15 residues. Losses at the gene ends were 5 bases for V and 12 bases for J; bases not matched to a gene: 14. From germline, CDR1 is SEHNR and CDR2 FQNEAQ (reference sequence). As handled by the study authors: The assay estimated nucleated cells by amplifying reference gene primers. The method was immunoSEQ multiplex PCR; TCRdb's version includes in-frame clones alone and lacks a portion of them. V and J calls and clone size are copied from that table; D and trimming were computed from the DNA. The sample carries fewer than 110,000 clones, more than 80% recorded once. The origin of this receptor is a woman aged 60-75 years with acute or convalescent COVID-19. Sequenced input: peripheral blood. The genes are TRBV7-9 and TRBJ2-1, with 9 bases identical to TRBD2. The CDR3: CASSLGLAHNDRQFF. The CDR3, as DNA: TGTGCCAGCAGCCTGGGACTAGCCCACAATGATCGGCAGTTCTTC.